This T cell receptor beta chain was obtained from a study of T cell responses to AZD1222 COVID-19 vaccine. Germline V CDR1 and CDR2: KGHDR, SFDVKD. This CDR3 has 13 amino acids. V gave up 3 bases and J gave up 6 bases, with 10 bases separating them. Method: immunoSEQ multiplex PCR; TCRdb's copy keeps in-frame clones and lacks some. The table shows 120,000 to 150,000 clones, with just over 90% occurring only once. The clonotype originates from an adult in good health. The sample consisted of peripheral blood, taken on day 0 of AZD1222 vaccination. This chain links TRBV24-1 with TRBJ1-2, with D perhaps matching TRBD1 (6 bases). The CDR3 DNA reads as TGTGCCACCAGTGATGGGGGGCAGAATGGCTACACCTTC. This translates into CATSDGGQNGYTF.